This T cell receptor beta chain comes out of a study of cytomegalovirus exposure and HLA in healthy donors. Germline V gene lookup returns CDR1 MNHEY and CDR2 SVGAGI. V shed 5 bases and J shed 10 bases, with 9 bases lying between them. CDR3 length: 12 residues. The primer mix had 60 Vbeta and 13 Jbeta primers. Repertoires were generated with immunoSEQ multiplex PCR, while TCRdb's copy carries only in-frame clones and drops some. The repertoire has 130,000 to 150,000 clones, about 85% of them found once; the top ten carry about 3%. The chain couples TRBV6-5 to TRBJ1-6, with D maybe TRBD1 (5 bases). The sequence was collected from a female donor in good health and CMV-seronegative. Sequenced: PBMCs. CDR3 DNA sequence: TGTGCCAGCAGTGTCTCAGGGTCACCCCTCCACTTT. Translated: CASSVSGSPLHF.